Below, one T cell receptor (beta chain) is given with its context. What antigen it recognizes has not been identified. There are no base qualities to consult, and no much larger clone falls within one base. Receptors were amplified or captured by the immunoSEQ multiplex PCR assay. TCRdb took over this immuneACCESS table, retaining in-frame rearrangements with V and J assigned. Such tables are incomplete; in checked studies, under half of the missing clones stem from an unresolved V gene, and the remainder is unexplained. The sample table lists fewer than 70,000 clones, approximately 94% of them with a count of one. The ten largest make up approximately 1.8% of the sample. The treatment or condition label corresponds to: preoperative locoregional IRX-2 cytokine immunotherapy. The samples were obtained from a phase Ib study that tested preoperative, locoregional IRX-2 cytokine immunotherapy designed to prime immune responses. Before surgery, IRX-2 was given to the donors, who were patients with early-stage breast cancer.

Inclusive of the bounding cysteine and phenylalanine, the CDR3 is 15 residues long. Just the 45-base CDR3 DNA is kept, in frame starting at base 1. V was cut back by 6 bases and J by 1 base, leaving a gap of 16 bases between them. CDR1 MNHEY and CDR2 SVGAGI are derived from the germline V gene. The sample originates from a study of preoperative IRX-2 immunotherapy in early breast cancer (dated by TCRdb to the late 2010s). Specimen collection occurred from a patient treated with IRX-2 immunotherapy. This clonotype was sampled from a human donor with breast cancer. The rearranged chain carries TRBV6-5 and TRBJ2-7, and perhaps TRBD2 as D gene, on 6 matching bases. The DNA reads TGTGCCAGCAGCCTACGACTAGGGGTTTCCTACGAGCAGTACTTC. Its translation reads: CASSLRLGVSYEQYF.